These T cell receptor beta chains were read from a single sample in a study of T cells in Graves' hyperthyroidism and ophthalmopathy. MiXCR was run by TCRdb on the multiplex PCR reads, yielding one entry per CDR3 protein. The sample lists some 300,000 distinct CDR3 sequences; 13% were seen once. Source material: blood. All receptors come from a young woman with Graves' hyperthyroidism that later progressed to Graves' ophthalmopathy. CDR3s include the opening cysteine and the closing phenylalanine or tryptophan. D genes are given only for firm matches. For some rows the clone size is stated as once, few or many, or as a class when expanded; others skip it.

cdr3_aa cdr3_nt d_call j_call v_call clone_size
CASSLGPIGIETQYF TGTGCCAGCAGCTTAGGCCCAATAGGTATCGAGACCCAGTACTTC - TRBJ2-5 TRBV7-6 -
CASSSDREAFF TGTGCCAGCAGCTCGGACCGGGAAGCTTTCTTT - TRBJ1-1 TRBV7-9 few
CASSYSRGTFEKLFF TGTGCCAGCAGTTACTCGAGGGGGACGTTTGAAAAACTGTTTTTT - TRBJ1-4 TRBV6-5 many
CASSVGGGSYNEQFF TGTGCCAGCAGCGTAGGAGGTGGGTCCTACAATGAGCAGTTCTTC - TRBJ2-1 TRBV9 many
CASSLSGGNQPQHF TGTGCCAGCAGTTTATCAGGGGGTAATCAGCCCCAGCATTTT - TRBJ1-5 TRBV27 many
CASSLGVRGGETQYF TGTGCCAGCAGCCTGGGCGTGAGGGGGGGAGAGACCCAGTACTTC - TRBJ2-5 TRBV7-3 many
CASSLSPYQPQHF TGCGCCAGCAGCTTGAGTCCTTATCAGCCCCAGCATTTT - TRBJ1-5 TRBV5-1 many
CASNSGTSDYYEQYF TGTGCCAGCAACTCCGGGACTAGCGACTACTACGAGCAGTACTTC TRBD2 TRBJ2-7 TRBV6-2/TRBV6-3 many
CASSPVVGDPYEQYF TGTGCCAGCAGCCCGGTTGTAGGGGATCCCTACGAGCAGTACTTC - TRBJ2-7 TRBV7-9 many
CSARDRLDRVPDTQYF TGCAGTGCTAGAGATCGTCTGGACAGGGTCCCTGATACGCAGTATTTT TRBD1 TRBJ2-3 TRBV20-1 -
CSAAGTPNSGANVLTF TGCAGTGCGGCCGGGACGCCCAACTCTGGGGCCAACGTCCTGACTTTC - TRBJ2-6 TRBV20-1 -
CASSQDGLAGYTGELFF TGTGCCAGCAGCCAAGACGGACTAGCGGGCTACACCGGGGAGCTGTTTTTT TRBD2 TRBJ2-2 TRBV4-2 few
CASRRQTGRGSPLHF TGTGCCAGCAGGCGACAGACCGGGCGAGGTTCACCCCTCCACTTT - TRBJ1-6 TRBV28 -
CASSLGGPGGFTDTQYF TGTGCCAGCAGCTTAGGGGGACCGGGAGGTTTTACAGATACGCAGTATTTT TRBD2 TRBJ2-3 TRBV13 -
CASSLVGTDGYTF TGTGCCAGCAGCTTGGTTGGGACTGATGGCTACACCTTC - TRBJ1-2 TRBV5-6 many
CASSLSVGITDTQYF TGTGCCAGCTCACTGTCCGTTGGGATCACAGATACGCAGTATTTT - TRBJ2-3 TRBV18 many
CASSRGSLGYEQYF TGTGCCAGCAGCCGGGGGAGTCTCGGCTACGAGCAGTACTTC - TRBJ2-7 TRBV7-9 many
CASSVVGGRVDTQYF TGCGCCAGCAGCGTTGTCGGAGGGCGGGTCGATACGCAGTATTTT - TRBJ2-3 TRBV5-1 many
CASSHHTGVEQFF TGTGCCAGCAGTCACCATACAGGGGTGGAGCAGTTCTTC TRBD1 TRBJ2-1 TRBV6-1 many
CASSSSERGASNEQFF TGTGCCAGCAGCTCCTCGGAGCGGGGGGCCTCCAATGAGCAGTTCTTC TRBD2 TRBJ2-1 TRBV7-9 many
CASSSGLAGPGELFF TGTGCCAGCAGCTCAGGACTAGCGGGGCCCGGGGAGCTGTTTTTT TRBD2 TRBJ2-2 TRBV6-1 many
CASWPGQGGNEQFF TGTGCCAGCTGGCCGGGACAGGGGGGGAATGAGCAGTTCTTC TRBD1 TRBJ2-1 TRBV12-3/TRBV12-4 few
CASSPWGLAATGELFF TGTGCCAGCAGCCCTTGGGGGCTAGCAGCAACCGGGGAGCTGTTTTTT - TRBJ2-2 TRBV5-5 -
CASSPRLAAGIYEQYF TGTGCCAGCAGCCCGCGACTAGCGGCCGGTATCTACGAGCAGTACTTC TRBD2 TRBJ2-7 TRBV7-6 many
CASSLRTAYGYTF TGTGCCAGCAGCTTGAGGACAGCCTATGGCTACACCTTC - TRBJ1-2 TRBV5-8 -
CSATLDSPQPQHF TGCAGTGCTACTCTGGACAGCCCCCAGCCCCAGCATTTT - TRBJ1-5 TRBV20-1 many
CSARDFGTSGVEYEQYF TGCAGTGCTAGAGATTTCGGGACTAGCGGTGTGGAATACGAGCAGTACTTC TRBD2 TRBJ2-7 TRBV20-1 few
CASGWDRPSANEQFF TGTGCCAGCGGCTGGGATCGACCGTCGGCCAATGAGCAGTTCTTC - TRBJ2-1 TRBV7-9 many
CASSYSGGLTGELFF TGTGCCAGCAGTTACTCAGGGGGCCTCACCGGGGAGCTGTTTTTT TRBD1 TRBJ2-2 TRBV6-5 many
CASKASGTAFKEQYF TGTGCCAGCAAAGCCTCCGGGACGGCCTTTAAGGAGCAGTACTTC - TRBJ2-7 TRBV28 many
CASSQVFAGELFF TGTGCCAGCAGCCAAGTCTTTGCCGGGGAGCTGTTTTTT - TRBJ2-2 TRBV3-1 many
CASSENPRLGGGEQFF TGTGCCAGCAGTGAAAACCCCCGGCTAGGGGGGGGTGAGCAGTTCTTC - TRBJ2-1 TRBV2 many
CASSQGQGAMNTEAFF TGTGCCAGCAGCCAGGGACAGGGGGCCATGAACACTGAAGCTTTCTTT TRBD1 TRBJ1-1 TRBV11-2 many
CATGGGGNEQYF TGTGCCACTGGGGGGGGGGGAAACGAGCAGTACTTC TRBD2 TRBJ2-7 TRBV10-3 few
CASSSGVIDEQFF TGTGCCAGCAGTTCGGGAGTTATAGATGAGCAGTTCTTC - TRBJ2-1 TRBV27 -
CASSSRPSGRFADTQYF TGTGCCAGCAGCTCCCGACCTAGCGGGAGATTCGCAGATACGCAGTATTTT TRBD2 TRBJ2-3 TRBV7-2 many
CSASSREVNEQFF TGCAGTGCTAGCTCCAGGGAGGTCAATGAGCAGTTCTTC - TRBJ2-1 TRBV20-1 many
CASSLQQPSPGELFF TGTGCCAGCAGCTTGCAACAGCCATCCCCCGGGGAGCTGTTTTTT - TRBJ2-2 TRBV5-6 -
CSAGGAGGPDTQYF TGCAGTGCAGGCGGAGCGGGAGGGCCAGATACGCAGTATTTT TRBD2 TRBJ2-3 TRBV20-1 few
CASSQGQGTYNEQFF TGCGCCAGCAGCCAAGGACAGGGAACCTACAATGAGCAGTTCTTC TRBD1 TRBJ2-1 TRBV4-1 few
CASSSPPPPNYGYTF TGTGCCAGCAGCTCCCCACCCCCCCCTAACTATGGCTACACCTTC - TRBJ1-2 TRBV7-9 -
CASRQQSSYNEQFF TGTGCCAGTAGACAACAGAGCTCCTACAATGAGCAGTTCTTC - TRBJ2-1 TRBV19 many
CASSLPSGGYNEQFF TGTGCCAGCAGCCTCCCTAGCGGGGGCTACAATGAGCAGTTCTTC TRBD2 TRBJ2-1 TRBV7-9 many
CASSIDLRSTGGKNEQYF TGTGCCAGTAGTATAGATCTTCGTTCCACAGGGGGCAAGAACGAGCAGTACTTC TRBD1 TRBJ2-7 TRBV19 few
CASSRGDRRNTEAFF TGTGCCAGCAGCCGTGGAGACAGGAGGAACACTGAAGCTTTCTTT - TRBJ1-1 TRBV14 many
CASSFILLAGAVNNEQFF TGTGCCAGCAGCTTCATCCTTCTAGCGGGAGCTGTGAACAATGAGCAGTTCTTC TRBD2 TRBJ2-1 TRBV7-2 many
CSALFREEVYNEQFF TGCAGCGCCCTTTTTCGGGAGGAAGTCTACAATGAGCAGTTCTTC TRBD2 TRBJ2-1 TRBV29-1 many
CASSGWDRGGNEQFF TGTGCCAGCAGTGGTTGGGACAGGGGGGGCAATGAGCAGTTCTTC TRBD1 TRBJ2-1 TRBV6-2/TRBV6-3 many
CASSRTQGMDGYTF TGTGCCAGCAGCAGAACACAGGGAATGGATGGCTACACCTTC - TRBJ1-2 TRBV9 few
CASRPGGTVEKLFF TGTGCCAGCAGACCAGGGGGCACAGTTGAAAAACTGTTTTTT TRBD1 TRBJ1-4 TRBV27 many
CASSQGSAGLYEQYF TGCGCCAGCAGCCAAGGGTCGGCAGGCCTCTACGAGCAGTACTTC - TRBJ2-7 TRBV4-3 -
CASSRGRLRDTEAFF TGTGCCAGCAGCAGGGGGCGTCTAAGGGACACTGAAGCTTTCTTT TRBD1 TRBJ1-1 TRBV28 -
CASSGATATLYEQYF TGTGCCAGCAGTGGGGCGACAGCCACTCTCTACGAGCAGTACTTC - TRBJ2-7 TRBV6-4 few
CASSLDLAGGTYEQYF TGTGCCAGCAGCTTAGACCTAGCGGGAGGTACGTACGAGCAGTACTTC TRBD2 TRBJ2-7 TRBV7-2 many
CASSPRHEQYF TGTGCCAGCAGTCCGCGGCACGAGCAGTACTTC - TRBJ2-7 TRBV28 -